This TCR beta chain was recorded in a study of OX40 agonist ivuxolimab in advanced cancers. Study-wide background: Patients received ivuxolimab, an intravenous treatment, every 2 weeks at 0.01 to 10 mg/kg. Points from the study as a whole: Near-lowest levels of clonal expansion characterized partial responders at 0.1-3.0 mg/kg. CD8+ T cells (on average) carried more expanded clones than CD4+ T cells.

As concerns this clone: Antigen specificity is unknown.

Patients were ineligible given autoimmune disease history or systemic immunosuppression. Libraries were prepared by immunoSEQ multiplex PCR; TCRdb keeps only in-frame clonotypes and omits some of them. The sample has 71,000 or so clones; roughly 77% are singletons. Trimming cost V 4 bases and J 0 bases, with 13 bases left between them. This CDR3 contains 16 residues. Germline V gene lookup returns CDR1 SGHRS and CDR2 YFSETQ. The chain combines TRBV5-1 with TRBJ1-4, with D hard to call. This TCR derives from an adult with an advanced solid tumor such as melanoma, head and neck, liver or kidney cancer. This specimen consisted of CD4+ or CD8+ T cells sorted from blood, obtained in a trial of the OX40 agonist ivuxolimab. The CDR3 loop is CASSPRAASTNEKLFF. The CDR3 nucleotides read TGCGCCAGCAGCCCTCGGGCCGCTTCAACTAATGAAAAACTGTTTTTT.